This TCR beta chain was observed in a study of T cells in pancreatic ductal adenocarcinoma. General observations from the study: Results skew toward the minority of patients with early-stage disease.

Surgery without prior neoadjuvant therapy was the treatment of the selected pancreatic ductal adenocarcinoma patients. Germline V gene lookup returns CDR1 SGHRS and CDR2 YFSETQ. This CDR3 is built from 14 residues. With V trimmed by 7 bases and J by 5 bases, 8 bases remained unmatched. Method: immunoSEQ multiplex PCR; TCRdb's copy keeps in-frame clones and lacks some. The sample records around 94,000 clones, around 96% being singletons. In regard to this clone: The antigen is undetermined.

The rearrangement uses TRBV5-1 and TRBJ2-5; 10 nucleotides agree with TRBD2. The sequencing input was PBMCs. The TCR originated in a human donor with pancreatic ductal adenocarcinoma. CDR3 sequence reads: CASGPSGRDETQYF. CDR3 DNA sequence: TGCGCCAGCGGACCTAGCGGGAGAGATGAGACCCAGTACTTC.